This T cell receptor (beta chain) is from a study of Graves' ophthalmopathy and Graves' hyperthyroidism. Orbital computed tomography and thyroid ultrasound, along with TRAb, serum thyroxine and clinical symptoms, underpinned diagnosis. Study-wide results and caveats: The majority of expanded thyroid clonotypes above 0.001 frequency also occurred in blood.

TCR beta CDR3 amplification used RNA transcripts. HTBI-primed first-round RT-PCR preceded second-round multiplex PCR. TCRdb re-called the multiplex PCR reads through MiXCR, storing one row per CDR3 protein. The profile shows under 250,000 distinct CDR3 sequences, around a fifth of them singletons. The V end lost 3 bases, the J end lost 4 bases, and 9 bases lay between the germline ends. The CDR3 runs 13 residues. In regard to this clonotype: Antigen unknown.

The sequence derives from a woman in her 50s with Graves' ophthalmopathy. The sample consisted of peripheral blood. The V call is TRBV12-3 or TRBV12-4, the J call TRBJ2-5, with a weak D call TRBD2 (6 bases). The CDR3 DNA reads as TGTGCCAGCAGTTTTTACGGGGGAGAGACCCAGTACTTC. Amino acids: CASSFYGGETQYF.